Presented here are 21 T cell receptor beta chains from one specimen sequenced in a study of T cell repertoires in cytomegalovirus infection. TCRdb reanalysed the reads using MiXCR and keeps one entry per CDR3 protein. Seen here are some 97,000 distinct CDR3 sequences, about a quarter observed once, and the top ten hold roughly 43%. The sample consisted of CD8+ T cells from PBMCs. These receptors came from a human donor in good health (CMV status not recorded). Some clones in this sample may be carry-over from other donors' samples.

This clonotype was seen a handful of times. This chain joins TRBV9 and TRBJ2-7; perhaps D is TRBD1 or TRBD2 (7 bases each). The V end lost 6 bases, the J end lost 5 bases, and 15 bases lay between the germline ends. This CDR3 has 13 residues. The germline CDR1 and CDR2 sequences are SGDLS and YYNGEE. CDR3 sequence: CASTRPGGDEQYF. CDR3 bases: TGTGCCAGCACCCGTCCAGGGGGGGACGAGCAGTACTTC.

This clonotype was counted ten times or more. The chain recombines TRBV4-3 with TRBJ2-7; weak D call: TRBD2 (5 bases). Trimming stripped 0 bases from V and 0 bases from J, with 9 bases between. CDR3 size: 15 residues. CDR1 is LGHNA, CDR2 YSLEER, per germline. DNA for the CDR3: TGCGCCAGCAGCCAAGATAGAGGGAACTCCTACGAGCAGTACTTC. This sequence encodes CASSQDRGNSYEQYF.

In its sample, this clonotype was seen many times. The gene calls are TRBV20-1 and TRBJ2-7; the match to TRBD2 covers 12 bases. Per the germline V gene, CDR1 is DFQATT and CDR2 is SNEGSKA (reference sequence). This CDR3 has 15 residues. The V gene end was trimmed by 1 base and the J gene end by 5 bases; junction bases not matched to a gene: 6. The CDR3 DNA follows: TGCAGTGCTAGAGGGTGGACTAGCGGGGCGGACGAGCAGTACTTC. This sequence encodes CSARGWTSGADEQYF.

In this sample, this clonotype turned up a few times. The J gene is TRBJ2-1, the V gene TRBV12-3 or TRBV12-4; maybe TRBD1 (6 bases). The CDR3 has 13 residues. Trimming left V 5 bases short and J 7 bases short, with 12 bases between. For the CDR3, the DNA is TGTGCCAGCAGTCCAGGGGCGAGGAATGAGCAGTTCTTC. It yields the protein CASSPGARNEQFF.

The gene calls are TRBV29-1 and TRBJ2-3; tentatively, D is TRBD1 (5 bases). CDR3 size: 14 residues. In germline, CDR1 is SQVTM, CDR2 ANQGSEA. V was clipped by 6 bases and J by 2 bases, with 15 bases between them. CDR3 nucleotide sequence: TGCAGCGTACTCAGGACGGACAACACAGATACGCAGTATTTT. This translates into CSVLRTDNTDTQYF.

This clonotype has at least ten counts. The chain employs TRBV6-2 or TRBV6-3 and TRBJ1-2; no definite D call. With 6 bases removed from V and 4 bases from J, the gap between germline ends came to 12 bases. CDR3 size: 13 residues. From germline, CDR1 is MNHEY and CDR2 SVGEGT. CDR3 sequence (DNA): TGTGCCAGCAGCCCAGAGAACCTCTATGGCTACACCTTC. As protein: CASSPENLYGYTF.

This rearrangement joins TRBV7-4 to TRBJ2-2, with D uncertain. CDR1 SGHVT and CDR2 SQSDAQ come from the germline V gene. The CDR3 is made up of 17 amino acids. V gave up 7 bases and J gave up 0 bases, with 18 bases separating them. The CDR3 bases are TGTGCCAGCAACCCCCCGACGGCCGACCCGAACACCGGGGAGCTGTTTTTT. Its protein product is CASNPPTADPNTGELFF.

V is TRBV3-1 and J is TRBJ2-3; D is uncertain. This CDR3 has 12 amino acids. Per the germline V gene, CDR1 is LGHDT and CDR2 is YNNKEL (reference sequence). V was clipped by 1 base and J by 5 bases, with 4 bases between them. The CDR3 is CASSQVEDTQYF. CDR3 coding DNA: TGTGCCAGCAGCCAAGTGGAAGATACGCAGTATTTT.

Many counts were recorded for this clonotype. The rearrangement joins TRBV6-1 to TRBJ1-6; D is unresolved. Germline V gives CDR1 MNHNS, CDR2 SASEGT. The CDR3 totals 15 residues. Trimming pared 7 bases from V and 0 bases from J, leaving 10 bases between. The CDR3 DNA sequence: TGTGCCAGCAAAGGCTACAGCTCCTATAATTCACCCCTCCACTTT. It specifies CASKGYSSYNSPLHF.

This clonotype occurred many times. The CDR3 DNA reads as TGTGCCAGCAGCGGACCAAATATCGAAGCTTTCTTT. It yields the protein CASSGPNIEAFF. This chain links TRBV7-2 with TRBJ1-1; D remains unclear. There are 12 residues in the CDR3. V lost 5 bases to trimming and J lost 8 bases, with 12 bases between them. Germline V CDR1 and CDR2: SGHTA, FQGNSA.

By share of the sample, this clonotype is hyperexpanded (1% or more). The chain uses TRBV28 and TRBJ2-1; 9 bases align to TRBD1. The CDR3 runs to 16 residues. V was pared by 5 bases and J by 5 bases, with 10 bases of the junction left unmatched. Germline CDR1 reads MDHEN; CDR2 reads SYDVKM. This CDR3 reads CASSPLDRGVDNEQFF. The DNA of the CDR3 is TGTGCCAGCAGTCCTTTGGACAGGGGAGTGGACAATGAGCAGTTCTTC.

The chain recombines TRBV7-6 with TRBJ2-7; 8 nucleotides match TRBD1. This CDR3 is built from 15 residues. Per germline, CDR1 SGHVS and CDR2 FNYEAQ. The junction had 8 bases not matched to a gene; V was cut back by 2 bases and J by 5 bases. CDR3 bases: TGTGCCAGCAGCTTAATCCGAGACAGGGGACACGAGCAGTACTTC. Translation gives CASSLIRDRGHEQYF.

This clonotype was detected ten times or more. The chain employs TRBV28 and TRBJ2-7; no firm D call. Trimming took 10 bases from V and 3 from J, leaving 10 bases between them. CDR1 MDHEN and CDR2 SYDVKM come from the germline V gene. This CDR3 contains 11 residues. This CDR3 reads CATEDLYEQYF. The CDR3 nucleotides read TGTGCCACCGAGGACCTCTACGAGCAGTACTTC. The complete variable domain, with remaining parts taken from reference TRBV28 and TRBJ2-7, reads DVKVTQSSRYLVKRTGEKVFLECVQDMDHENMFWYRQDPGLGLRLIYFSYDVKMKEKGDIPEGYSVSREKKERFSLILESASTNQTSMYLCATEDLYEQYFGPGTRLTVT.

This clonotype has just a few counts. This chain links TRBV19 with TRBJ2-1; 7 nucleotides line up with TRBD2. With V trimmed by 7 bases and J by 7 bases, 13 bases remained unmatched. Germline-derived CDR1 and CDR2 are LNHDA and SQIVND (reference sequence). The CDR3 has 15 residues. The CDR3 bases are TGTGCCAGTAAACCCCATGGCGGGAGTTTTAATGAGCAGTTCTTC. Its translation: CASKPHGGSFNEQFF. Variable domain in full (rest from reference TRBV19 and TRBJ2-1): DGGITQSPKYLFRKEGQNVTLSCEQNLNHDAMYWYRQDPGQGLRLIYYSQIVNDFQKGDIAEGYSVSREKKESFPLTVTSAQKNPTAFYLCASKPHGGSFNEQFFGPGTRLTVL.

Regarding this clonotype: The junction departs from germline at one end; a sequencing error may be responsible. This CDR3 is CASSPEMGETQYF. CDR3 coding DNA: TGTGCTAGCAGCCCCGAGATGGGAGAGACCCAGTACTTC. The V call is TRBV7-7, the J call TRBJ2-5; D unclear. This CDR3 spans 13 amino acids. CDR1 and CDR2 (germline): SSHAT, FNYEAQ (reference sequence).

The chain couples TRBV11-3 to TRBJ2-2; 8 nucleotides match TRBD1. After removal of 5 bases from V and 7 bases from J, the junction contained 9 bases not matched to a gene. The CDR3 spans 15 residues. Germline V lookup: CDR1 SGHNT, CDR2 YENEEA. The CDR3 spells CASSDTGQGIGELFF. For the CDR3, the DNA is TGTGCCAGCAGCGATACTGGACAGGGTATCGGGGAGCTGTTTTTT.

This clonotype was observed a handful of times. The V and J genes are TRBV19 and TRBJ1-1; possible D gene TRBD1, 6 bases. CDR3 length equals 14 residues. Germline V gives CDR1 LNHDA, CDR2 SQIVND (reference sequence). Trimming took 6 bases from V and 3 from J, leaving 14 bases between them. CDR3 sequence reads: CASSTRDTYTEAFF. In DNA, the CDR3 is TGTGCCAGTAGCACCCGGGACACGTACACTGAAGCTTTCTTT.

This clonotype was observed at least ten times. The CDR3 region is CASSLASGSYEQYF. In DNA, the CDR3 is TGTGCCAGCAGCCTTGCTAGCGGGAGCTACGAGCAGTACTTC. The genes are TRBV11-2 and TRBJ2-7, with TRBD2 matching over 10 bases. V shed 5 bases, J shed 3 bases, and the junction held 4 bases outside the gene matches. Germline V gives CDR1 SGHAT, CDR2 FQNNGV. The CDR3 runs to 14 residues.

The genes are TRBV7-9 and TRBJ2-4; 9 positions agree with TRBD2. Germline V gene sequence: CDR1 SEHNR, CDR2 FQNEAQ (reference sequence). This CDR3 region has 16 residues. V was clipped by 5 bases and J by 3 bases; unmatched bases: 8. CDR3 loop: CASSPSGENLKNIQYF. Here the CDR3 DNA reads TGTGCCAGCAGCCCTAGCGGGGAGAACCTCAAAAACATTCAGTACTTC.

V gene TRBV10-1 combines with J gene TRBJ2-7; 15 positions match TRBD2. V dropped 6 bases and J dropped 0; count of bases not matched to a gene: 15. There are 20 residues in the CDR3. Per the germline V gene, CDR1 is WNHNN and CDR2 is SYGVQD (reference sequence). This CDR3 reads CASSPGLAGGQGESSYEQYF. CDR3 in DNA: TGCGCCAGCAGCCCGGGACTAGCGGGAGGCCAAGGGGAAAGCTCCTACGAGCAGTACTTC.

A note on this clonotype: The junction and the germline gene differ at one end; a read error may be behind it. The chain combines TRBV7-9 with TRBJ2-7; D perhaps matches TRBD2 (5 bases). Looked up from germline, CDR1 is SEHNR and CDR2 is FQNEAQ (reference sequence). This CDR3 region has 15 residues. CDR3 sequence reads: CASSSREDTSDEQYF. The CDR3 nucleotides are TGTGCCAGCAGCTCCCGGGAAGACACCTCCGACGAGCAGTACTTC. The full variable domain, rest sourced from reference TRBV7-9 and TRBJ2-7, is DTGVSQNPRHKITKRGQNVTFRCDPISEHNRLYWYRQTLGQGPEFLTYFQNEAQLEKSRLLSDRFSAERPKGSFSTLEIQRTEQGDSAMYLCASSSREDTSDEQYFGPGTRLTVT.